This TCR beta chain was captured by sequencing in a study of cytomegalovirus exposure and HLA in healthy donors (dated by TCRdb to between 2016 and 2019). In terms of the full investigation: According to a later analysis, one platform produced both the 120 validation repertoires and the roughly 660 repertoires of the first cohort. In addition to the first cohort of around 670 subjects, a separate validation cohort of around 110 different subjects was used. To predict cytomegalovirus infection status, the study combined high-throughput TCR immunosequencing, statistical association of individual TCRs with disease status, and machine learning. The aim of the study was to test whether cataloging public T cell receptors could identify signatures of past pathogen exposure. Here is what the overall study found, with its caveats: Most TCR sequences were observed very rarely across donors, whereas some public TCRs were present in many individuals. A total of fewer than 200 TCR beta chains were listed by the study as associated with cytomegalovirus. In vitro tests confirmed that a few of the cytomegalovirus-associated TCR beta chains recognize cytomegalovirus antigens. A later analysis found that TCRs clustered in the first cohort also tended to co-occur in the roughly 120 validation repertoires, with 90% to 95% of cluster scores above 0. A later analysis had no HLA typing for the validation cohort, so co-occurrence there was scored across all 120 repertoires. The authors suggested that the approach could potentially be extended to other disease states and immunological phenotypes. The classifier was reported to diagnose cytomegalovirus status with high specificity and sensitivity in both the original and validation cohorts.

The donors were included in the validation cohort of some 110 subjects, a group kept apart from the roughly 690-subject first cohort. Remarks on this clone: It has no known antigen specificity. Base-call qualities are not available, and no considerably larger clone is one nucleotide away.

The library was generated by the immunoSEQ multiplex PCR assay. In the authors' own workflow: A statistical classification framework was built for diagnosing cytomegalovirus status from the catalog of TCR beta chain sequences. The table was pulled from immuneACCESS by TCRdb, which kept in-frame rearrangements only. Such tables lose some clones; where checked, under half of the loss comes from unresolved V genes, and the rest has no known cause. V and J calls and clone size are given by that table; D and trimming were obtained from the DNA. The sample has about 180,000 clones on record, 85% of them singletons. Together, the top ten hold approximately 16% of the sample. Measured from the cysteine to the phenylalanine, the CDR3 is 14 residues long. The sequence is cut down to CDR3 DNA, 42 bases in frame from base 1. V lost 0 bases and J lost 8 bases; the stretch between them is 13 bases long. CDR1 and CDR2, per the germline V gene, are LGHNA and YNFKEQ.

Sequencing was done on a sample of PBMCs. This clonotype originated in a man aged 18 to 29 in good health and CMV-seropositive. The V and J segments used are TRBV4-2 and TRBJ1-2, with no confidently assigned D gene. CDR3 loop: CASSQDEARSGYTF. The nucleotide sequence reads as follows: TGTGCCAGCAGCCAAGATGAGGCAAGATCCGGCTACACCTTC.